These 12 T cell receptor beta chains were sequenced from one sample in a study of T cell responses to AZD1222 COVID-19 vaccine. The table came from immunoSEQ multiplex PCR; TCRdb's copy has only in-frame clones and leaves some out. The sample lists roughly 83,000 clones, 86% occurring once. The sample was peripheral blood, taken on day 0 of AZD1222 vaccination. These receptor sequences come from an adult in good health.

This CDR3 reads CASSQDLGRGPARGANVLTF. For the CDR3, the DNA is TGCGCCAGCAGCCAAGATTTGGGCAGGGGACCCGCTAGGGGGGCCAACGTCCTGACTTTC. The V gene is TRBV4-1, the J gene TRBJ2-6; D possibly corresponds to TRBD1 (6 bases). This CDR3 has 20 residues. The germline V gene encodes CDR1 MGHRA and CDR2 YSYEKL. V lost 0 bases to trimming and J lost 4 bases, with 22 bases between them.

V and J are TRBV7-8 and TRBJ2-7, with 7 bases matching TRBD1. There are 15 residues in the CDR3. With 5 bases clipped from V and 0 bases from J, the junction kept 7 bases outside the gene matches. CDR1 and CDR2 from the germline V gene are SGHVS and FQNEAQ. CDR3 amino acids: CASSPRRGLSYEQYF. The CDR3 nucleotides read TGTGCCAGCAGCCCCCGTAGGGGGCTCTCCTACGAGCAGTACTTC.

This chain uses TRBV25-1 with TRBJ1-2; 10 bases match TRBD1. The germline gives CDR1 MGHDK, CDR2 SYGVNS. The CDR3 consists of 15 residues. The V gene end was trimmed by 1 base and the J gene end by 8 bases; junction bases not matched to a gene: 7. CDR3 DNA: TGTGCCAGCAGTGAATTAAGAGGGACAGGGGCGGGCTACACCTTC. Protein: CASSELRGTGAGYTF.

J is TRBJ1-4 and V is TRBV7-9; 9 bases line up with TRBD1. Trimming at V came to 6 bases and at J to 5 bases, leaving 7 bases not matched to a gene. Germline CDR1 reads SEHNR; CDR2 reads FQNEAQ (reference sequence). The CDR3 has 15 residues. CDR3 DNA sequence: TGTGCCAGCAGTTCAAGGGACAGGGAGAATGAAAAACTGTTTTTT. Translating gives CASSSRDRENEKLFF.

This CDR3 is CARGTSGNVPRSYEQYF. The CDR3 bases are TGTGCCAGAGGGACTAGCGGGAATGTTCCGCGCTCCTACGAGCAGTACTTC. This chain links TRBV6-4 with TRBJ2-7, with 13 bases that match TRBD2. This CDR3 has 17 residues. Trimming cost V 9 bases and J 0 bases; bases outside gene matches: 11. CDR1 and CDR2 (germline): MRHNA, SNTAGT.

This chain connects TRBV7-9 to TRBJ1-1; 10 nucleotides align to TRBD1. Germline V gene sequence: CDR1 SEHNR, CDR2 FQNEAQ (reference sequence). The CDR3 has 16 amino acids. V lost 5 bases to trimming and J lost 0 bases; unmatched junction nucleotides: 6. This CDR3 reads CASSLGQGGMNTEAFF. In DNA form, the CDR3 reads TGTGCCAGCAGCCTCGGACAGGGGGGGATGAACACTGAAGCTTTCTTT.

The chain recombines TRBV4-3 with TRBJ1-1; TRBD1 might be the D (6 bases). The CDR3 is 15 amino acids. Per the germline V gene, CDR1 is LGHNA and CDR2 is YSLEER. Trimming took off 1 base at V and 6 bases at J, with 15 bases between the two ends. The CDR3 reads CASSQVGQGIPEAFF. CDR3 in DNA: TGCGCCAGCAGCCAAGTCGGCCAGGGGATACCTGAAGCTTTCTTT.

The chain is built from TRBV7-2 and TRBJ2-3; no reliable D call. Trimming took 8 bases from V and 4 from J, leaving 7 bases between them. CDR1 and CDR2 from the germline V gene are SGHTA and FQGNSA. CDR3 length: 11 residues. CDR3 nucleotides: TGTGCCAGCGGGAAAGCAGATACGCAGTATTTT. It is translated as CASGKADTQYF.

The V and J genes are TRBV6-5 and TRBJ2-7, with 9 bases matching TRBD1. V gave up 6 bases and J gave up 5 bases; unmatched junction bases: 11. Germline V CDR1 and CDR2: MNHEY, SVGAGI. This CDR3 is built from 15 residues. CDR3 region: CASSLTGTGTHEQYF. In DNA form, the CDR3 reads TGTGCCAGCAGCCTAACCGGGACAGGGACCCACGAGCAGTACTTC.

V usage is TRBV2 and J usage is TRBJ2-5; 11 bases are a match to TRBD2. The V gene end was trimmed by 7 bases and the J gene end by 2 bases; junction bases not matched to a gene: 9. The V gene's germline CDR1 is SNHLY and CDR2 FYNNEI. CDR3 length equals 16 residues. The CDR3 spells CASIKQTSGDQETQYF. CDR3 nucleotides: TGTGCCAGCATTAAGCAGACTAGCGGGGATCAAGAGACCCAGTACTTC.

The chain combines TRBV19 with TRBJ2-1; D unresolved. CDR3 length: 14 residues. V lost 3 bases and J lost 6, with 12 bases in between. Germline assignment: CDR1 LNHDA and CDR2 SQIVND (reference sequence). This CDR3 reads CASSIVPQSNEQFF. The CDR3 DNA reads TGTGCCAGTAGTATTGTACCTCAGTCCAATGAGCAGTTCTTC.

The J gene is TRBJ1-5, the V gene TRBV28; TRBD1 might be the D (6 bases). The CDR3 length is 16 residues. Germline V gives CDR1 MDHEN, CDR2 SYDVKM. V dropped 5 bases and J dropped 1 base, with 15 bases sitting between them. Written as DNA, the CDR3 is TGTGCCAGCAGTCGCGGGGGCGGGGGGAGCAATCAGCCCCAGCATTTT. Translating gives CASSRGGGGSNQPQHF.